Listed below are T cell receptor beta chains from one sample, sequenced in a study of shared clonotypes between healthy human individuals. The data were produced by immunoSEQ multiplex PCR, yet TCRdb's version contains in-frame clones alone and is incomplete. The sample has under 2.5 million clones; roughly 90% are singletons. The sequenced sample was naive CD4+ T cells from PBMCs. The receptors were sampled from a young man in good health. Some clones in this sample may be carry-over from other donors' samples. The CDR3 runs from the conserved cysteine through the conserved F or W. D genes are given only for firm matches. Clone sizes are given selectively: once, few, many, or a class where the clone is expanded.

>14|TRBJ2-7|TRBV5-1|NA|NA
TGCGCCAGCAGCTTGGGGTCTAACTCCTACGAGCAGTACTTC
CASSLGSNSYEQYF
>13|TRBJ1-5|TRBV15|few|NA
TGTGCCACCAGCAGAGTACGTCATCAGCCCCAGCATTTT
CATSRVRHQPQHF
>16|TRBJ2-2|TRBV15|NA|TRBD2
TGTGCCACCAGCCTCAGGCTAGCGGCGAACACCGGGGAGCTGTTTTTT
CATSLRLAANTGELFF
>13|TRBJ2-7|TRBV5-1|NA|TRBD1
TGCGCCAGCAGCCACTCAGGGGGCTACGAGCAGTACTTC
CASSHSGGYEQYF
>15|TRBJ2-7|TRBV6-1|NA|NA
TGTGCCAGCAGTGGACGCGCTGGGAGCGGCTACGAGCAGTACTTC
CASSGRAGSGYEQYF
>16|TRBJ2-3|TRBV28|NA|TRBD2
TGTGCCAGCAGTTTACGGGGTAGCGGGAGTCCAGATACGCAGTATTTT
CASSLRGSGSPDTQYF
>19|TRBJ2-3|TRBV2|NA|TRBD2
TGTGCCAGCAGGACCCCGGGACTAGCGGGAGGAGGTCCCCCAGATACGCAGTATTTT
CASRTPGLAGGGPPDTQYF
>14|TRBJ2-3|TRBV7-3|NA|TRBD2
TGTGCCAGCAGCCGACTAGCGGGGTCAGATACGCAGTATTTT
CASSRLAGSDTQYF
>15|TRBJ2-1|TRBV14|once|NA
TGTGCCAGCAGCCAAGATCGGGGTCCCTACAATGAGCAGTTCTTC
CASSQDRGPYNEQFF
>15|TRBJ1-1|TRBV5-1|NA|NA
TGCGCCAGCAGCTTGGGGACAAGGGTAAACACTGAAGCTTTCTTT
CASSLGTRVNTEAFF
>13|TRBJ2-5|TRBV5-4|NA|NA
TGTGCCAGCAGCTTGGCCCCCCAAGAGACCCAGTACTTC
CASSLAPQETQYF
>13|TRBJ2-7|TRBV21-1|NA|NA
TGTGCCAGCAGCGCTGCCCAAAAATACGAGCAGTACTTC
CASSAAQKYEQYF
>12|TRBJ1-1|TRBV2|NA|NA
TGTGCCAGCAGTCCTCAGGGGACTGAAGCTTTCTTT
CASSPQGTEAFF
>16|TRBJ2-7|TRBV21-1|NA|NA
TGTGCCAGCAGCAAAGTCAGTAGCGGGAGTCCCCACGAGCAGTACTTC
CASSKVSSGSPHEQYF
>13|TRBJ2-3|TRBV9|NA|NA
TGTGCCAGCAGCGTAGGGTCCACAGATACGCAGTATTTT
CASSVGSTDTQYF
>12|TRBJ2-7|TRBV7-2|NA|NA
TGTGCCAGCAGCTTAGATCGTGGAGAGCAGTACTTC
CASSLDRGEQYF
>16|TRBJ2-1|TRBV7-3|NA|TRBD2
TGTGCCAGCAGCTTATCCCCGGGAGGTTTGTTTGATGAGCAGTTCTTC
CASSLSPGGLFDEQFF
>17|TRBJ2-2|TRBV18|NA|NA
TGTGCCAGCTCACCACCGGGGCAGGGGATCGACACCGGGGAGCTGTTTTTT
CASSPPGQGIDTGELFF
>15|TRBJ2-7|TRBV15|NA|NA
TGTGCCACCAGCAGGGAGCCATCAGACTCCTACGAGCAGTACTTC
CATSREPSDSYEQYF
>14|TRBJ1-1|TRBV5-1|NA|NA
TGCGCCAGCACCGATTCCGGCAGGGGCACTGAAGCTTTCTTT
CASTDSGRGTEAFF
>13|TRBJ2-5|TRBV30|NA|TRBD2
TGTGCCGGGGGTCTAGCGGGAGATAGGGCCCAGTACTTC
CAGGLAGDRAQYF
>11|TRBJ1-1|TRBV2|few|NA
TGTGCCAGCAGTCGACAGGTCTTGGCTTTCTTT
CASSRQVLAFF
>13|TRBJ1-1|TRBV11-3|NA|NA
TGTGCCAGCAGCTTAAGGTCCAGCACTGAAGCTTTCTTT
CASSLRSSTEAFF
>11|TRBJ2-1|TRBV20-1|NA|NA
TGCAGTGCTAGGGGTGGGGATGAGCAGTTCTTC
CSARGGDEQFF
>14|TRBJ1-1|TRBV30|NA|NA
TGTGCCTGGACCGTGGGACGGTCTTTCACTGAAGCTTTCTTT
CAWTVGRSFTEAFF
>12|TRBJ1-2|TRBV18|NA|NA
TGTGCCAGCTCACCCAAGGGGCTGGGCTACACCTTC
CASSPKGLGYTF
>13|TRBJ2-7|TRBV7-9|NA|NA
TGTGCCAGCAGTCAGAGACTTCTTGCGGAGCAGTACTTC
CASSQRLLAEQYF
>14|TRBJ2-3|TRBV7-3|NA|TRBD2
TGTGCCAGCAGCTTACGGGGCGGGGGAGATACGCAGTATTTT
CASSLRGGGDTQYF
>16|TRBJ2-3|TRBV4-1|once|TRBD1
TGCGCCAGCAGCCAGGGGAAACAGGGGGCTACAGATACGCAGTATTTT
CASSQGKQGATDTQYF
>13|TRBJ2-7|TRBV27|NA|NA
TGTGCCAGCAGTTTAAATGGGGAAGGGGAGCAGTACTTC
CASSLNGEGEQYF
>14|TRBJ2-5|TRBV12-5|NA|NA
TGTGCTAGTGGTTTAGGCGGACGTGGGGAGACCCAGTACTTC
CASGLGGRGETQYF
>15|TRBJ2-7|TRBV7-2|NA|TRBD2
TGTGCCAGCAGCTTAAGGACTAGCGGGATCTACGAGCAGTACTTC
CASSLRTSGIYEQYF
>14|TRBJ1-5|TRBV7-9|few|NA
TGTGCCAGCAGCTTTGGTGGGATGGATCAGCCCCAGCATTTT
CASSFGGMDQPQHF
>15|TRBJ1-1|TRBV7-9|NA|NA
TGTGCCAGCAGCCCATCCGGGAGGTTGGACACTGAAGCTTTCTTT
CASSPSGRLDTEAFF
>17|TRBJ2-1|TRBV7-7|NA|TRBD2
TGTGCCAGCAGCCTCAGAATTACCGGGACTAGCGGGATAGGTCTGTTCTTC
CASSLRITGTSGIGLFF
>16|TRBJ2-3|TRBV12-5|NA|TRBD2
TGTGCTAGTGGTTTGGTACTCGGGGGGGTGGCAGATACGCAGTATTTT
CASGLVLGGVADTQYF
>17|TRBJ1-4|TRBV27|NA|NA
TGTGCCAGCAGTTCGAAAATCCTACAGACAACTAATGAAAAACTGTTTTTT
CASSSKILQTTNEKLFF
>16|TRBJ2-2|TRBV6-5|NA|NA
TGTGCCAGCAGTTCTCCGGGAAATAAAGACACCGGGGAGCTGTTTTTT
CASSSPGNKDTGELFF
>15|TRBJ1-4|TRBV2|once|NA
TGTGCCAGCAGTGTCAGTGTAGGGTTTAATGAAAAACTGTTTTTT
CASSVSVGFNEKLFF
>14|TRBJ2-1|TRBV10-3|NA|TRBD2
TGTGCCATCAGTGAGACGCGGGAGACGAATGAGCAGTTCTTC
CAISETRETNEQFF
>15|TRBJ1-3|TRBV9|NA|NA
TGTGCCAGCAGCGTCCTGGGAGGGTCTGGAAACACCATATATTTT
CASSVLGGSGNTIYF
>16|TRBJ1-3|TRBV18|NA|NA
TGTGCCAGCTCACCCTCGGGAGGAAACGTTGGAAACACCATATATTTT
CASSPSGGNVGNTIYF
>15|TRBJ2-7|TRBV7-9|NA|TRBD1
TGTGCCAGCAGCTCCTCCCGGGACAGAACCTACGAGCAGTACTTC
CASSSSRDRTYEQYF
>17|TRBJ1-3|TRBV5-6|NA|NA
TGTGCCAGCAGCGAGAACCGGGGGCCCCGCGCTGGAAACACCATATATTTT
CASSENRGPRAGNTIYF
>17|TRBJ2-3|TRBV5-1|once|TRBD2
TGCGCCAGCAGCTTGGCCGTCGGGGTAGCGGGGTTAGATACGCAGTATTTT
CASSLAVGVAGLDTQYF
>14|TRBJ2-5|TRBV5-1|NA|NA
TGCGCCAGCGGTTTAGCGGCCCCCCAAGAGACCCAGTACTTC
CASGLAAPQETQYF
>13|TRBJ1-1|TRBV6-1|few|NA
TGTGCCAGCAGTGGGTCGTGGAGAACTGAAGCTTTCTTT
CASSGSWRTEAFF
>16|TRBJ2-2|TRBV7-8|NA|TRBD2
TGTGCCAGCAGTCGGACTAGCGGGACTTTTGCCGGGGAGCTGTTTTTT
CASSRTSGTFAGELFF
>13|TRBJ2-7|TRBV5-5|NA|NA
TGTGCCAGCAGCTTGGCGGACCACTACGAGCAGTACTTC
CASSLADHYEQYF
>15|TRBJ1-5|TRBV4-3|NA|NA
TGCGCCAGCAGCAGAATGGCGGGGGCGGATCAGCCCCAGCATTTT
CASSRMAGADQPQHF
>15|TRBJ2-4|TRBV18|NA|NA
TGTGCCAGCTCACCACCCGGGACGAACCAGAACATTCAGTACTTC
CASSPPGTNQNIQYF
>16|TRBJ1-4|TRBV5-1|NA|NA
TGCGCCAGCAGCTTGGCGGGGGGCATACGGGGTGAAAAACTGTTTTTT
CASSLAGGIRGEKLFF
>16|TRBJ2-5|TRBV7-2|NA|NA
TGTGCCAGCAGCTTTAGGGGACCGAGGGGTCGGGAGACCCAGTACTTC
CASSFRGPRGRETQYF
>16|TRBJ1-2|TRBV7-2|NA|TRBD1
TGTGCCAGCAGCTCTGGGGACAGGGGTCGGAGCTATGGCTACACCTTC
CASSSGDRGRSYGYTF
>14|TRBJ2-5|TRBV28|NA|TRBD1
TGTGCCAGCAGTTCAATAGACAGGGAAGAGACCCAGTACTTC
CASSSIDREETQYF